The rows below give T cell receptor beta chains drawn from one sample of a study of T cell repertoires in cytomegalovirus infection. TCRdb used MiXCR to reprocess the reads, holding one entry per CDR3 protein. The sample contains approximately 390,000 distinct CDR3 sequences, 34% of which appear only once. These receptors' antigens are unknown. The sample here was cultured PBMCs, taken from culture after CMV antigen stimulation. The receptors stem from a human donor in good health (CMV status not recorded). Some clones in this sample may be carry-over from other donors' samples. CDR3s include the opening cysteine and the closing phenylalanine or tryptophan. A D gene is named only where the DNA matches it firmly. Clone size is given for some rows only: seen once, a few or many times, or a class if the clone is expanded.

abundance: .; j_gene: TRBJ2-7; d_gene: .; v_gene: TRBV6-2/TRBV6-3; CDR3aa: CASSSPSQGSYEQYF; CDR3nt: TGTGCCAGCAGTTCTCCCTCGCAGGGCTCCTACGAGCAGTACTTC
abundance: .; j_gene: TRBJ2-3; d_gene: .; v_gene: TRBV7-8; CDR3aa: CASSLDRINTDTQYF; CDR3nt: TGTGCCAGCAGCTTAGATCGGATCAACACAGATACGCAGTATTTT
abundance: .; j_gene: TRBJ2-3; d_gene: TRBD2; v_gene: TRBV29-1; CDR3aa: CSLVLAGTDTQYF; CDR3nt: TGCAGCCTGGTCCTAGCGGGAACAGATACGCAGTATTTT
abundance: .; j_gene: TRBJ1-2; d_gene: .; v_gene: TRBV7-9; CDR3aa: CASSLDFSGYGYTF; CDR3nt: TGTGCCAGCAGCTTAGACTTCAGCGGCTATGGCTACACCTTC
abundance: few; j_gene: TRBJ1-2; d_gene: TRBD1; v_gene: TRBV11-3; CDR3aa: CASSPAWTGDVVNGYTF; CDR3nt: TGTGCCAGCAGCCCGGCGTGGACAGGGGATGTTGTGAATGGCTACACCTTC
abundance: once; j_gene: TRBJ2-1; d_gene: .; v_gene: TRBV29-1; CDR3aa: CSVEDTETFPYNEQFF; CDR3nt: TGCAGCGTTGAAGATACCGAGACCTTCCCCTACAATGAGCAGTTCTTC
abundance: .; j_gene: TRBJ2-1; d_gene: TRBD2; v_gene: TRBV5-5; CDR3aa: CASSFAREGEQFF; CDR3nt: TGTGCCAGCAGCTTCGCGAGGGAGGGTGAGCAGTTCTTC
abundance: .; j_gene: TRBJ1-6; d_gene: TRBD1; v_gene: TRBV12-3/TRBV12-4; CDR3aa: CASGGQGAMGNSPLHF; CDR3nt: TGTGCCAGCGGGGGACAGGGGGCTATGGGTAATTCACCCCTCCACTTT
abundance: few; j_gene: TRBJ2-3; d_gene: .; v_gene: TRBV5-1; CDR3aa: CASSLFSDQSTDTQYF; CDR3nt: TGCGCCAGCAGCTTGTTCTCCGACCAAAGCACAGATACGCAGTATTTT
abundance: .; j_gene: TRBJ1-1; d_gene: TRBD1; v_gene: TRBV7-6; CDR3aa: CASSLGDRPGGAAFF; CDR3nt: TGTGCCAGCAGCTTAGGGGACAGACCCGGAGGGGCAGCTTTCTTT
abundance: .; j_gene: TRBJ1-1; d_gene: .; v_gene: TRBV6-5; CDR3aa: CASSSGGYATEAFF; CDR3nt: TGTGCCAGCAGTTCGGGGGGTTACGCCACTGAAGCTTTCTTT
abundance: .; j_gene: TRBJ2-5; d_gene: TRBD1; v_gene: TRBV6-5; CDR3aa: CASSYSTGEETQYF; CDR3nt: TGTGCCAGCAGTTACTCCACAGGGGAAGAGACCCAGTACTTC
abundance: few; j_gene: TRBJ2-3; d_gene: TRBD2; v_gene: TRBV6-1; CDR3aa: CASSFSAGGDPTDTQYF; CDR3nt: TGTGCCAGCAGTTTTTCAGCGGGGGGAGACCCCACAGATACGCAGTATTTT
abundance: .; j_gene: TRBJ2-4; d_gene: .; v_gene: TRBV19; CDR3aa: CASSIGYGGTVDIQYF; CDR3nt: TGTGCCAGTAGCATTGGGTACGGGGGTACCGTGGACATTCAGTACTTC
abundance: few; j_gene: TRBJ2-2; d_gene: .; v_gene: TRBV25-1; CDR3aa: CASSELIGQGGSTGELFF; CDR3nt: TGTGCCAGCAGTGAATTGATCGGGCAGGGGGGATCCACCGGGGAGCTGTTTTTT
abundance: .; j_gene: TRBJ1-5; d_gene: .; v_gene: TRBV10-3; CDR3aa: CAISEGAYSNQPQHF; CDR3nt: TGTGCCATCAGTGAGGGGGCGTATAGCAATCAGCCCCAGCATTTT
abundance: .; j_gene: TRBJ1-1; d_gene: .; v_gene: TRBV3-1; CDR3aa: CASSHKGTMNTEAFF; CDR3nt: TGTGCCAGCAGCCATAAAGGGACAATGAACACTGAAGCTTTCTTT
abundance: many; j_gene: TRBJ2-7; d_gene: TRBD2; v_gene: TRBV6-2/TRBV6-3; CDR3aa: CASIYGAGVSYEQYF; CDR3nt: TGTGCCAGCATCTACGGAGCGGGGGTCTCCTACGAGCAGTACTTC
abundance: many; j_gene: TRBJ2-2; d_gene: TRBD1; v_gene: TRBV7-3; CDR3aa: CASSLGQSYTGELFF; CDR3nt: TGTGCCAGCAGCTTGGGACAGAGTTACACCGGGGAGCTGTTTTTT
abundance: few; j_gene: TRBJ2-7; d_gene: .; v_gene: TRBV7-8; CDR3aa: CASSFYRELGYEQYF; CDR3nt: TGTGCCAGCAGCTTTTACAGGGAACTCGGGTACGAGCAGTACTTC
abundance: few; j_gene: TRBJ2-1; d_gene: TRBD2; v_gene: TRBV19; CDR3aa: CASSPSGEGLYNEQFF; CDR3nt: TGTGCCAGTAGTCCTAGCGGCGAAGGTTTATACAATGAGCAGTTCTTC
abundance: .; j_gene: TRBJ2-7; d_gene: TRBD1; v_gene: TRBV6-2/TRBV6-3; CDR3aa: CASSPRDSYSYEQYF; CDR3nt: TGTGCCAGCAGTCCCCGGGACAGCTACTCCTACGAGCAGTACTTC
abundance: few; j_gene: TRBJ1-2; d_gene: .; v_gene: TRBV19; CDR3aa: CASSIKSPSGYTF; CDR3nt: TGTGCCAGTAGTATTAAGAGCCCTTCGGGCTACACCTTC
abundance: many; j_gene: TRBJ2-1; d_gene: .; v_gene: TRBV7-2; CDR3aa: CASSSQGPAYNEQFF; CDR3nt: TGTGCCAGCAGCTCACAGGGTCCGGCCTACAATGAGCAGTTCTTC
abundance: .; j_gene: TRBJ2-5; d_gene: .; v_gene: TRBV15; CDR3aa: CATSGYRGGAVYF; CDR3nt: TGTGCCACCAGCGGATACAGGGGAGGGGCGGTGTACTTC
abundance: .; j_gene: TRBJ1-4; d_gene: .; v_gene: TRBV6-6; CDR3aa: CATGTNEKLFF; CDR3nt: TGTGCCACCGGCACTAATGAAAAACTGTTTTTT
abundance: .; j_gene: TRBJ2-7; d_gene: TRBD2; v_gene: TRBV6-2/TRBV6-3; CDR3aa: CASSYEASGAYEQYF; CDR3nt: TGTGCCAGCAGTTACGAGGCTAGCGGTGCCTACGAGCAGTACTTC
abundance: .; j_gene: TRBJ1-1; d_gene: TRBD1; v_gene: TRBV6-2/TRBV6-3; CDR3aa: CASSLTGPYTEAFF; CDR3nt: TGTGCCAGCAGCCTGACAGGGCCGTACACTGAAGCTTTCTTT
abundance: few; j_gene: TRBJ2-5; d_gene: TRBD2; v_gene: TRBV28; CDR3aa: CASSRGGSGSWGETQYF; CDR3nt: TGTGCCAGCAGTCGCGGCGGTAGCGGGAGTTGGGGGGAGACCCAGTACTTC
abundance: .; j_gene: TRBJ2-1; d_gene: TRBD2; v_gene: TRBV6-5; CDR3aa: CASSYRPGLQEQFF; CDR3nt: TGTGCCAGCAGTTACCGCCCGGGACTACAAGAGCAGTTCTTC
abundance: many; j_gene: TRBJ1-1; d_gene: .; v_gene: TRBV19; CDR3aa: CSSSPGRTEAFF; CDR3nt: TGTTCTTCCTCACCCGGTAGGACTGAAGCTTTCTTT
abundance: many; j_gene: TRBJ2-5; d_gene: .; v_gene: TRBV7-2; CDR3aa: CASSLVGEETQYF; CDR3nt: TGTGCCAGCAGCTTAGTGGGGGAAGAGACCCAGTACTTC
abundance: .; j_gene: TRBJ2-5; d_gene: TRBD2; v_gene: TRBV5-1; CDR3aa: CASSGGEETQYF; CDR3nt: TGCGCCAGCAGCGGGGGGGAAGAGACCCAGTACTTC
abundance: .; j_gene: TRBJ2-2; d_gene: .; v_gene: TRBV7-2; CDR3aa: CASSLAMAGELFF; CDR3nt: TGTGCCAGCAGCTTAGCAATGGCCGGGGAGCTGTTTTTT
abundance: .; j_gene: TRBJ2-5; d_gene: TRBD2; v_gene: TRBV20-1; CDR3aa: CSARPSGYETQYF; CDR3nt: TGCAGTGCTCGTCCTAGCGGGTATGAGACCCAGTACTTC
abundance: many; j_gene: TRBJ2-5; d_gene: .; v_gene: TRBV7-2; CDR3aa: CASSFQQGQETQYF; CDR3nt: TGTGCCAGCAGCTTCCAACAGGGACAAGAGACCCAGTACTTC
abundance: few; j_gene: TRBJ2-3; d_gene: TRBD2; v_gene: TRBV20-1; CDR3aa: CSARGERERDTQYF; CDR3nt: TGCAGTGCTAGGGGCGAGCGGGAGAGGGATACGCAGTATTTT
abundance: .; j_gene: TRBJ1-1; d_gene: .; v_gene: TRBV14; CDR3aa: CASSQRRGNTEAFF; CDR3nt: TGTGCCAGCAGCCAAAGGCGGGGCAATACCGAAGCTTTCTTT